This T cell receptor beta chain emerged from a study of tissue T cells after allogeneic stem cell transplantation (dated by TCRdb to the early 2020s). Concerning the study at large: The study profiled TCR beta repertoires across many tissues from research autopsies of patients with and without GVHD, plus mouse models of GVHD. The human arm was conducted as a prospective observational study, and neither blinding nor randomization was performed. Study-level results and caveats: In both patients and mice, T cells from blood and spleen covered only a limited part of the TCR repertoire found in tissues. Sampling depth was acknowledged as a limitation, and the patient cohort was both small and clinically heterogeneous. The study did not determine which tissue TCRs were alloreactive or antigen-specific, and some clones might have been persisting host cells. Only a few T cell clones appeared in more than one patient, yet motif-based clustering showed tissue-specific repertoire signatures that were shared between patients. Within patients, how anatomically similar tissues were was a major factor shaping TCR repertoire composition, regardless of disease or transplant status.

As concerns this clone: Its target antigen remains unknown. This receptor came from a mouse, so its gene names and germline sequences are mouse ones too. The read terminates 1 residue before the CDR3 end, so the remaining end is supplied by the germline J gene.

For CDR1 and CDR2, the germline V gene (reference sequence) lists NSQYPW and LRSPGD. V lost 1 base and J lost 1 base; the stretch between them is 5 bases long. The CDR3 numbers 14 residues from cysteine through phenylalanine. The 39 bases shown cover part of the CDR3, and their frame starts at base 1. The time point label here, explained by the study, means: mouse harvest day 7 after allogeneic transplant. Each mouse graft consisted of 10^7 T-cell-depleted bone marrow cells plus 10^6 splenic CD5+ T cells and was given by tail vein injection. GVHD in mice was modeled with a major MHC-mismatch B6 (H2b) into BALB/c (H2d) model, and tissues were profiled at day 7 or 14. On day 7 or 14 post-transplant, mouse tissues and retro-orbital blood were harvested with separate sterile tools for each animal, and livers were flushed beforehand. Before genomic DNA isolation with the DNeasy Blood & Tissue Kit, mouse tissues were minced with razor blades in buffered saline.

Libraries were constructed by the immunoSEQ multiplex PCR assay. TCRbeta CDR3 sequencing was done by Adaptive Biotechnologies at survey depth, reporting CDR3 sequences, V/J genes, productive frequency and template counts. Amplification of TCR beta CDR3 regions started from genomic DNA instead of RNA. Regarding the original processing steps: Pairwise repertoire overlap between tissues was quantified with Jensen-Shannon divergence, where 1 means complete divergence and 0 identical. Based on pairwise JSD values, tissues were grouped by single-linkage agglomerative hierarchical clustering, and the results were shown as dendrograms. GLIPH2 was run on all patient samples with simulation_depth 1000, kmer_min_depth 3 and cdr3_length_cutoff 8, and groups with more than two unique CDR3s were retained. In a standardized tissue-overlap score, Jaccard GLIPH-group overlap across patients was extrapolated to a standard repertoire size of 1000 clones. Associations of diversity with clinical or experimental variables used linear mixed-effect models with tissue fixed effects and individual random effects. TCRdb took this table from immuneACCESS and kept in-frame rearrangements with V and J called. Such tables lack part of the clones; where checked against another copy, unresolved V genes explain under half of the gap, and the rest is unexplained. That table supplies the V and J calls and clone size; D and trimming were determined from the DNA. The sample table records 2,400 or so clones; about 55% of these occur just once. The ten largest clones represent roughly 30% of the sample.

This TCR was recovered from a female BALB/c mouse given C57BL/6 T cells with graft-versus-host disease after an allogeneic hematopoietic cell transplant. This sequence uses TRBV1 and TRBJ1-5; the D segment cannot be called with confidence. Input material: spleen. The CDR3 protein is CTCSAGTNNQAPLF. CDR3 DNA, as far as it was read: TGCACCTGCAGTGCAGGCACGAACAACCAGGCTCCGCTT.